The clone carrying this TCR beta chain was seen only a few times. TCRdb processed the 5' RACE reads anew with MiXCR; each CDR3 protein has one entry. The sample lists some 64,000 distinct CDR3 sequences; 20% to 25% were seen once. The sequence derives from a female donor with breast cancer. Sequencing used memory CD4+ T cells sorted from a lymph node. Subset specified: memory CD4+ T cells, CD4+CD45RO+CD25-.

The CDR3: CASSSQTGSHEQFF. CDR3 coding DNA: TGCGCCAGCAGCTCCCAGACAGGGAGCCATGAGCAGTTCTTC. This chain joins TRBV5-1 and TRBJ2-1; 7 positions agree with TRBD1. In germline, CDR1 is SGHRS, CDR2 YFSETQ. V gave up 3 bases and J gave up 8 bases; unmatched junction bases: 8. The CDR3 consists of 14 residues. Based on the CDR3 plus reference TRBV5-1 and TRBJ2-1, the full variable domain is KAGVTQTPRYLIKTRGQQVTLSCSPISGHRSVSWYQQTPGQGLQFLFEYFSETQRNKGNFPGRFSGRQFSNSRSEMNVSTLELGDSALYLCASSSQTGSHEQFFGPGTRLTVL.